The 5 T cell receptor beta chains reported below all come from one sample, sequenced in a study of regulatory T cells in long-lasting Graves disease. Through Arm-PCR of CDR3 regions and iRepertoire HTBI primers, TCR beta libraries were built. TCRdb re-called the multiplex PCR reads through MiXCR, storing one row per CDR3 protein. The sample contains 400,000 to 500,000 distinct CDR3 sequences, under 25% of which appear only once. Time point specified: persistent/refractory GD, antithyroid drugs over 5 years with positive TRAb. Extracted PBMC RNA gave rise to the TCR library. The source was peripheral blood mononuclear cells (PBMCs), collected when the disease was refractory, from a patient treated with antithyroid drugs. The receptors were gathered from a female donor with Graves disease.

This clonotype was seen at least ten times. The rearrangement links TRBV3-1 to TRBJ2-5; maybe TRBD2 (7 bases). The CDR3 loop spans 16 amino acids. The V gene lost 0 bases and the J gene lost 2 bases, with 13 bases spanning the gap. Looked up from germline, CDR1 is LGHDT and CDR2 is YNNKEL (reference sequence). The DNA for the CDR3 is TGTGCCAGCAGCCAAGACGTCGGGGGGCGGCAAGAGACCCAGTACTTC. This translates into CASSQDVGGRQETQYF.

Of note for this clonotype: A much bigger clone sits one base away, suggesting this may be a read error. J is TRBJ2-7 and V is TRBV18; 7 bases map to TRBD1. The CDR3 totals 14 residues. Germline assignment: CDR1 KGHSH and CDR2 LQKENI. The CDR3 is CAGSLWQGDHEQYF. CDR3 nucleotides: TGTGCCGGCTCACTGTGGCAGGGGGACCACGAGCAGTACTTC.

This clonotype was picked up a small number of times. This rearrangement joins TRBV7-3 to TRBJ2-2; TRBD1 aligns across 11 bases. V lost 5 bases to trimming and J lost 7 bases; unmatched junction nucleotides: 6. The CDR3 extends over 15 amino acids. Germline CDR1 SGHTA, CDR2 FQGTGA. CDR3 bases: TGTGCCAGCAGCCTGGACAGGGGGCGGAACGGGGAGCTGTTTTTT. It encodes CASSLDRGRNGELFF.

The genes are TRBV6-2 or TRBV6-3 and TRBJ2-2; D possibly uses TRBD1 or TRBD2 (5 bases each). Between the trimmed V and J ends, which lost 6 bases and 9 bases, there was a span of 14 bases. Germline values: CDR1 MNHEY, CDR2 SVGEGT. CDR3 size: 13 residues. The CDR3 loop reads CASRGRPLWELFF. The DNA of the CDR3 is TGTGCCAGCAGGGGACGGCCCTTGTGGGAGCTGTTTTTT.

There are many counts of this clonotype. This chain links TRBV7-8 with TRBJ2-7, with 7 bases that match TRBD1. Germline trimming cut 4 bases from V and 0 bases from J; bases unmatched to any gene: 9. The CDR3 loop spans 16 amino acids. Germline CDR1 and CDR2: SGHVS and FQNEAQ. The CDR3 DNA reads TGTGCCAGCAGCTCGCGAGGGGGACAGTCCTCCTACGAGCAGTACTTC. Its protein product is CASSSRGGQSSYEQYF.